The rows below give T cell receptor beta chains drawn from one sample of a study of CD8 T cells in ankylosing spondylitis. TCRdb redid the calling of the 5' RACE reads with MiXCR, one entry per CDR3 protein. The table records a few hundred thousand distinct CDR3 sequences, more than 15% of them present only once. Sequencing was performed on blood, either unsorted or a sorted T cell fraction (not recorded which). These receptors all come from a male donor with ankylosing spondylitis. CDR3s include the opening cysteine and the closing phenylalanine or tryptophan. The order of the fields is D gene, V gene, clone size, CDR3 length, J gene, CDR3 protein, CDR3 DNA. The D gene is left open where the match is weak. Only some rows state a clone size, as once, few, many or a class for expanded clones.

TRBD2,TRBV4-1,NA,17,TRBJ2-3,CASSPLTSGGFADTQYF,TGCGCCAGCAGCCCTCTAACTAGCGGGGGGTTCGCGGATACGCAGTATTTT
TRBD1,TRBV29-1,many,14,TRBJ1-1,CSVSRDREDTEAFF,TGCAGCGTGTCCCGGGACAGGGAGGACACTGAAGCTTTCTTT
NA,TRBV28,few,16,TRBJ2-4,CASSARGAGAKNIQYF,TGTGCCAGCAGTGCAAGGGGGGCGGGAGCCAAAAACATTCAGTACTTC
TRBD1,TRBV5-1,few,15,TRBJ2-5,CASNREGAVQETQYF,TGCGCCAGCAATCGAGAGGGGGCGGTGCAAGAGACCCAGTACTTC
TRBD1,TRBV6-6,NA,12,TRBJ2-7,CASGGQGGEQYF,TGTGCCAGCGGCGGACAGGGGGGCGAGCAGTACTTC
NA,TRBV5-6,few,14,TRBJ1-2,CASSPRGVNYGYTF,TGTGCCAGCAGCCCGAGGGGGGTTAACTATGGCTACACCTTC
TRBD1,TRBV2,few,14,TRBJ2-7,CASSGTGTGYEQYF,TGTGCCAGCAGCGGGACAGGGACAGGGTACGAGCAGTACTTC
NA,TRBV9,NA,14,TRBJ2-1,CASSPRTNYNEQFF,TGTGCCAGCAGCCCCCGGACGAACTACAATGAGCAGTTCTTC
NA,TRBV12-3/TRBV12-4,NA,16,TRBJ1-1,CASSNYWVGGGTEAFF,TGTGCCAGCAGCAACTACTGGGTGGGGGGAGGCACTGAAGCTTTCTTT
NA,TRBV5-1,many,14,TRBJ2-1,CASSLRDTNNEQFF,TGCGCCAGCAGCTTGAGGGACACTAACAATGAGCAGTTCTTC
TRBD1,TRBV5-8,few,16,TRBJ2-5,CASSLEGQVEQETQYF,TGTGCCAGCAGCTTGGAGGGACAGGTGGAGCAAGAGACCCAGTACTTC
NA,TRBV7-9,NA,16,TRBJ1-4,CASSKTDRGSAEKLFF,TGTGCCAGCAGCAAGACCGACAGAGGGTCGGCGGAAAAACTGTTTTTT
NA,TRBV9,few,14,TRBJ2-4,CASSAGDVKNIQYF,TGTGCCAGCAGCGCGGGGGATGTCAAAAACATTCAGTACTTC
NA,TRBV5-6,few,14,TRBJ2-5,CASSTHRNQETQYF,TGTGCCAGCAGCACCCACAGAAACCAAGAGACCCAGTACTTC
TRBD1,TRBV6-2/TRBV6-3,once,15,TRBJ2-5,CASSYPRQGWETQYF,TGTGCCAGCAGTTACCCACGACAGGGCTGGGAGACCCAGTACTTC
NA,TRBV20-1,once,15,TRBJ2-2,CSARPENLNTGELFF,TGCAGTGCTAGACCAGAGAACTTGAACACCGGGGAGCTGTTTTTT
NA,TRBV7-8,many,11,TRBJ2-3,CASSLGATQYF,TGTGCCAGCAGCTTAGGGGCTACGCAGTATTTT
NA,TRBV27,NA,15,TRBJ2-1,CASSLRWSSYNEQFF,TGTGCCAGCAGTTTGCGGTGGAGCTCCTACAATGAGCAGTTCTTC
NA,TRBV7-9,few,15,TRBJ2-2,CASSTALGSIGELFF,TGTGCCAGCAGCACAGCGTTGGGGTCTATCGGGGAGCTGTTTTTT
NA,TRBV21-1,NA,15,TRBJ2-4,CASSDRVSLKNIQYF,TGTGCCAGCAGCGACAGAGTCAGTCTGAAAAACATTCAGTACTTC
NA,TRBV15,NA,16,TRBJ1-2,CATSRDFQGLGYGYTF,TGTGCCACCAGCAGAGATTTTCAGGGACTCGGCTATGGCTACACCTTC
NA,TRBV24-1,NA,14,TRBJ2-7,CATSALTSPYEQYF,TGTGCCACCAGTGCCTTGACTAGTCCCTACGAGCAGTACTTC
NA,TRBV27,NA,15,TRBJ1-1,CASSLGVKGGTEAFF,TGTGCCAGCAGTTTAGGAGTAAAGGGGGGTACTGAAGCTTTCTTT
NA,TRBV6-5,NA,14,TRBJ2-7,CASSYSTGPYEQYF,TGTGCCAGCAGTTACTCGACAGGTCCCTACGAGCAGTACTTC
TRBD2,TRBV2,NA,14,TRBJ2-3,CALGRGRDTDTQYF,TGTGCCTTGGGCCGCGGGAGGGACACAGATACGCAGTATTTT
TRBD1,TRBV10-3,NA,13,TRBJ1-2,CAISDTGGIGYTF,TGTGCCATCAGTGATACAGGGGGGATTGGCTACACCTTC
TRBD2,TRBV11-2,NA,17,TRBJ2-7,CASSSGTSGSRVYEQYF,TGTGCCAGCAGCTCGGGGACTAGCGGCTCAAGGGTCTACGAGCAGTACTTC
NA,TRBV5-1,many,13,TRBJ1-2,CASSSPGQQSYTF,TGCGCCAGCAGCTCTCCGGGACAACAAAGCTACACCTTC
NA,TRBV10-3,NA,12,TRBJ1-1,CATSQGTTEAFF,TGTGCCACCTCACAAGGTACCACTGAAGCTTTCTTT
TRBD2,TRBV20-1,few,15,TRBJ2-1,CSARRLAGELYRGFF,TGCAGTGCTAGAAGACTAGCGGGAGAACTGTATCGTGGGTTCTTC
NA,TRBV12-3/TRBV12-4,many,14,TRBJ2-7,CASTTDWQSYEQYF,TGTGCCAGCACTACTGACTGGCAATCCTACGAGCAGTACTTC
TRBD1,TRBV5-1,few,16,TRBJ2-2,CASSLKTGGFTGELFF,TGCGCCAGCAGCCTGAAGACAGGGGGATTTACCGGGGAGCTGTTTTTT
NA,TRBV3-1,few,14,TRBJ1-2,CASSQAGDFYGYTF,TGTGCCAGCAGCCAAGCTGGGGACTTCTATGGCTACACCTTC
TRBD1,TRBV6-2/TRBV6-3,many,16,TRBJ2-1,CASSPSRDRGLNEQFF,TGTGCCAGCAGTCCTAGCCGGGACAGGGGGCTGAATGAGCAGTTCTTC
NA,TRBV4-3,few,14,TRBJ2-7,CASSRSQNSYEQYF,TGCGCCAGCAGTCGCAGCCAAAACTCCTACGAGCAGTACTTC
NA,TRBV12-3/TRBV12-4,NA,13,TRBJ2-2,CASRPKRTGELFF,TGTGCCAGCAGACCGAAGCGGACCGGGGAGCTGTTTTTT
NA,TRBV6-2/TRBV6-3,NA,12,TRBJ1-5,CASSLSSQPQHF,TGTGCCAGCAGTCTCTCAAGTCAGCCCCAGCATTTT
NA,TRBV25-1,few,14,TRBJ1-4,CASSGPQSREKLFF,TGTGCCAGCAGTGGCCCACAGTCGAGAGAAAAACTGTTTTTT
TRBD2,TRBV12-3/TRBV12-4,many,15,TRBJ2-1,CASRPTGTSGNEQFF,TGTGCCAGCAGGCCAACCGGGACTAGTGGGAATGAGCAGTTCTTC
TRBD2,TRBV10-3,NA,16,TRBJ2-1,CARQKLLAGGMHEQFF,TGTGCCAGACAAAAACTACTAGCGGGAGGAATGCATGAGCAGTTCTTC
TRBD1,TRBV6-5,few,15,TRBJ2-2,CASSYVGQVAGELFF,TGTGCCAGCAGTTACGTGGGACAGGTCGCCGGGGAGCTGTTTTTT
NA,TRBV5-1,few,15,TRBJ2-5,CASSSNQGPQETQYF,TGCGCCAGCAGCTCAAACCAGGGTCCCCAAGAGACCCAGTACTTC
NA,TRBV6-1,NA,12,TRBJ1-4,CASSQVLEKLFF,TGTGCCAGCAGCCAGGTCTTGGAAAAACTGTTTTTT
NA,TRBV29-1,few,13,TRBJ1-2,CSVVVWGSNGYTF,TGCAGCGTCGTGGTTTGGGGGAGTAATGGCTACACCTTC
NA,TRBV5-1,NA,15,TRBJ1-1,CASSLNAGDVTEAFF,TGCGCCAGCAGCTTGAACGCAGGGGATGTCACTGAAGCTTTCTTT
NA,TRBV11-2,many,17,TRBJ1-6,CASSLYSTGLGTSPLHF,TGTGCCAGCAGCCTATACTCGACAGGTTTGGGTACTTCACCCCTCCACTTT
TRBD2,TRBV6-5,many,15,TRBJ2-7,CASSYSPAGDYEQYF,TGTGCCAGCAGTTACTCACCAGCGGGGGACTACGAGCAGTACTTC
NA,TRBV5-4,NA,15,TRBJ1-1,CASSPQGNMNTEAFF,TGTGCCAGCAGCCCGCAGGGTAACATGAACACTGAAGCTTTCTTT
TRBD1,TRBV20-1,NA,16,TRBJ2-7,CSASVGGTGTSYEQYF,TGCAGTGCTAGTGTGGGGGGGACAGGGACCTCCTACGAGCAGTACTTC